This T cell receptor (beta chain) stems from a study of beta chain features in type 1 diabetes (dated by TCRdb to between 2018 and 2020). Some background on the complete study: No differences in mean age, gender distribution, total cell number or subset yield were found between patients and healthy donors. Across all samples, approximately 100 million sorted cells were examined, and cell number per subset correlated strongly with RNA yield. In the study, TCRB repertoires of sorted circulating CD4+ T cell subsets from recently diagnosed type 1 diabetes patients were compared with those of matched healthy donors. Naive and central memory subsets were obtained from all 30 or so donors, but regulatory and stem cell-like memory subsets were isolated from only 8 patients and roughly eight healthy donors.

Points the paper makes about the study in general: Naive, central memory and regulatory TCRB repertoires appeared to be more similar among patients than among healthy donors. Only small numbers of individuals were included in the HLA sub-analyses, which left unresolved whether HLA type had any influence on TCRB rearrangement. Shorter templates might be favored by PCR, yet because patient and control samples were amplified and corrected together, any such skew would affect both groups equally. Because cDNA was sequenced instead of genomic DNA, activated cells with high expression could be over-represented, although the groups did not differ in activation or CD3 levels. Type 1 diabetes patients showed a moderate but significant shortening of TCRB CDR3 length in all four CD4+ subsets. Patients with type 1 diabetes made fewer insertions and deleted more nucleotides at VDJ recombination sites, implying thymic rearrangement abnormalities.

The entire isolated RNA was reverse transcribed using the High Capacity cDNA Reverse Transcription Kit, and thus expressed TCRB transcripts were sequenced. Naive, central memory and regulatory T cell samples underwent deep immunoSEQ sequencing, averaging around 3.6 million total reads per sample. Sorted cells were lysed in RLT buffer, and RNA was extracted using DNase-treated RNeasy Micro or Mini kits according to cell number. Each cell subset was processed separately to prevent cross-contamination, with patient and healthy donor samples processed together. TCRB sequences were amplified from cDNA with the immunoSEQ multiplex PCR, producing 87-bp fragments spanning the CDR3 region. The amplicons were sequenced using the Illumina HiSeq platform. Regarding the original processing steps: PCR bias was corrected computationally using synthetic template baselines, and reads within Hamming distance 2 were collapsed, with unmergeable singletons discarded. Reads were aligned against IMGT to assign V, D and J genes, CDR3 length and insertions or deletions at six rearrangement sites. Clonotype counts were normalized to sorted cell number within each subset before computing true diversity and Gini coefficients with the tcR R package. The overlap coefficient, calculated on TCRB nucleotide sequences, was used to measure repertoire sharing. TCRdb obtained this table from immuneACCESS and retained in-frame rearrangements with V and J assigned. These tables miss some clones; where compared with another copy, unresolved V genes account for less than half of the shortfall, and the remainder is unexplained. The V and J calls and clone size were taken over from that table, and D and trimming were inferred from the DNA. The sample contains about 140,000 clones, approximately 9.8% of them found a single time. The ten largest clones take up 0.55% to 0.65% of the sample.

A single peripheral blood draw of 95 to 150 mL on average was collected from each donor into heparinised tubes. A BD FACSAria II and a panel including CD45RO, CCR7, CD25, CD127, CD95 and CD27 were used to sort naive, central memory, regulatory and stem cell-like memory CD4+ T cells. A purity above 98% was achieved for all sorted populations. PBMCs were separated immediately by Lymphoprep density gradient centrifugation and were stained directly, without being cultured. So that batch effects would be minimized, each experiment stained and sorted samples in pairs, pairing one healthy donor with one patient. A remark on this clone: Its antigen is not yet known. No qualities accompany the bases; no much larger clone lies one base away.

Clipping removes 7 bases from V and 3 bases from J, with 6 as the unmatched junction base count. The CDR3 goes from the cysteine to the phenylalanine over 14 residues. CDR3 DNA is the only sequence kept; it has 42 bases, read in frame from the first base. Sequences MNHEY (CDR1) and SVGAGI (CDR2) are obtained from the germline V gene. This clonotype was obtained from a woman in her thirties or forties in good health. Sequenced sample: central memory CD4+ T cells from blood. The rearrangement combines TRBV6-5 with TRBJ2-7, and 10 junction bases match TRBD2. Here is the DNA: TGTGCCAGCACGGATAGGACTAGCGGCTACGAGCAGTACTTC. This translates into CASTDRTSGYEQYF.